A selection of T cell receptor beta chains follows, all from one sample in a study of post-analysis software for immune sequencing data. TCRdb redid the calling of the PCR reads with MiXCR, one entry per CDR3 protein. The sample lists about 540,000 distinct CDR3 sequences; less than 40% were seen once. Sequencing used blood. The receptors were sampled from a girl under 18 with multiple sclerosis. The CDR3 runs from the conserved cysteine through the conserved F or W. D genes are given only for firm matches. Part of the rows lack a size; the others show once, few, many or a class for expanded clones.

TRBJ1-1	TRBD1	TRBV29-1	NA	CSVWTGNTEAFF	TGCAGCGTTTGGACAGGGAACACTGAAGCTTTCTTT
TRBJ2-4	NA	TRBV27	few	CASRRGAWDIQYF	TGTGCCAGTCGACGGGGGGCTTGGGACATTCAGTACTTC
TRBJ2-1	NA	TRBV12-3/TRBV12-4	NA	CASSPRVETVHNEQFF	TGTGCCAGCAGTCCCCGGGTAGAGACAGTCCACAATGAGCAGTTCTTC
TRBJ1-6	NA	TRBV7-6	few	CASSPAYQNSPLHF	TGTGCCAGCAGCCCCGCGTATCAAAATTCACCCCTCCACTTT
TRBJ2-1	TRBD2	TRBV20-1	NA	CSARDFQASGGVGEQFF	TGCAGTGCTAGAGATTTTCAGGCTAGCGGGGGGGTGGGTGAGCAGTTCTTC
TRBJ2-3	NA	TRBV20-1	NA	CSARAGGPYTDTQYF	TGCAGTGCTAGAGCAGGGGGGCCCTACACAGATACGCAGTATTTT
TRBJ1-4	TRBD1	TRBV5-5	once	CASSLRDSGEKLFF	TGTGCCAGCAGCTTAAGGGACAGTGGTGAAAAACTGTTTTTT
TRBJ1-5	NA	TRBV28	NA	CASSLSTGRGNQPQHF	TGTGCCAGCAGTCTTTCGACAGGCCGCGGCAATCAGCCCCAGCATTTT
TRBJ2-1	NA	TRBV12-3/TRBV12-4	NA	CASSPEATGYNEQFF	TGTGCCAGCAGTCCAGAAGCGACAGGTTACAATGAGCAGTTCTTC
TRBJ2-3	NA	TRBV20-1	NA	CSARVPQDGAGTQYF	TGCAGTGCTAGAGTGCCCCAAGATGGAGCAGGTACGCAGTATTTT
TRBJ2-5	TRBD2	TRBV11-2	few	CASSRLTSGETQYF	TGTGCCAGCAGCCGTCTGACTAGCGGAGAGACCCAGTACTTC
TRBJ1-6	TRBD1	TRBV7-3	few	CASSSATGLNSPLHF	TGTGCCAGCAGCTCCGCGACAGGGCTTAATTCACCCCTCCACTTT
TRBJ2-1	NA	TRBV7-2	few	CASSLERRVHNEQFF	TGTGCCAGCAGCTTAGAGCGCAGGGTTCACAATGAGCAGTTCTTC
TRBJ2-1	NA	TRBV6-2/TRBV6-3	NA	CASSNRHNGQFF	TGCGCCAGCAGTAATAGGCACAATGGGCAGTTCTTC
TRBJ1-2	TRBD1	TRBV5-5	NA	CASSLGQGQYGYTF	TGTGCCAGCAGCCTGGGACAGGGACAGTACGGCTACACCTTC
TRBJ2-6	NA	TRBV27	few	CASTLFWSSGANVLTF	TGTGCCAGCACCCTCTTTTGGTCCTCTGGGGCCAACGTCCTGACTTTC
TRBJ2-1	TRBD1	TRBV20-1	NA	CSATPSMGTGLKDEQFF	TGCAGTGCTACCCCATCGATGGGGACAGGGCTTAAGGACGAGCAGTTCTTC
TRBJ2-7	TRBD1	TRBV28	NA	CASSPVSGTGGSCEQYF	TGTGCCAGCAGTCCAGTATCCGGGACAGGGGGCTCCTGCGAGCAGTACTTC
TRBJ2-4	NA	TRBV5-1	NA	CASSFDPAKNIQYF	TGCGCCAGCAGCTTCGACCCAGCCAAAAACATTCAGTACTTC
TRBJ1-2	NA	TRBV5-1	many	CASSFADSYGYTF	TGCGCCAGCAGCTTTGCAGATTCCTATGGCTACACCTTC
TRBJ1-2	TRBD1	TRBV2	NA	CASSDDQGAAEGYTF	TGTGCCAGCAGTGACGATCAGGGGGCGGCGGAAGGCTACACCTTC
TRBJ2-1	NA	TRBV12-3/TRBV12-4	NA	CASSGRGLQFF	TGTGCCAGCAGTGGAAGAGGGTTGCAGTTCTTC
TRBJ2-7	NA	TRBV2	few	CASSWDPRGEQYF	TGTGCCAGCAGTTGGGACCCGAGGGGCGAGCAGTACTTC
TRBJ2-3	NA	TRBV4-1	few	CASSQVPSDTQYF	TGCGCCAGCAGCCAGGTTCCCTCGGATACGCAGTATTTT
TRBJ2-7	NA	TRBV28	NA	CASSSQGIPLSYEQYF	TGTGCCAGCAGCTCACAGGGAATCCCTCTCTCCTACGAGCAGTACTTC
TRBJ2-7	NA	TRBV27	NA	CASSLADSIYEQYF	TGTGCCAGCAGCCTTGCGGACAGCATATACGAGCAGTACTTC
TRBJ1-2	NA	TRBV5-5	NA	CASSQLGSGYGYTF	TGTGCCAGCAGCCAGCTAGGGTCAGGGTATGGCTACACCTTC
TRBJ2-3	NA	TRBV6-5	NA	CASSYAKAPDTQYF	TGTGCCAGCAGTTACGCAAAGGCCCCAGATACGCAGTATTTT
TRBJ2-2	NA	TRBV7-2	NA	CASSNLGTTTGELFF	TGTGCCAGCAGCAACCTCGGGACCACTACCGGGGAGCTGTTTTTT
TRBJ1-6	NA	TRBV20-1	NA	CSASPGSSYNSPLHF	TGCAGTGCTAGTCCCGGGAGCTCCTATAATTCACCCCTCCACTTT
TRBJ2-5	NA	TRBV5-1	NA	CASSLSRGWETQYF	TGCGCCAGCAGCTTGTCCAGGGGTTGGGAGACCCAGTACTTC
TRBJ2-1	TRBD1	TRBV7-6	NA	CASSSDRTSNEQFF	TGTGCCAGCAGCTCGGACAGGACAAGCAATGAGCAGTTCTTC
TRBJ1-2	NA	TRBV7-9	NA	CASSVDRYDGYTF	TGTGCCAGCAGCGTAGACAGATACGATGGCTACACCTTC
TRBJ2-7	TRBD1	TRBV29-1	NA	CSGGQALYEQYF	TGCAGCGGAGGACAGGCCCTCTACGAGCAGTACTTC
TRBJ1-1	NA	TRBV24-1	NA	CATSDSPSLNTEAFF	TGTGCCACCAGTGATTCGCCTTCCCTGAACACTGAGGCTTTCTTT
TRBJ1-4	NA	TRBV29-1	many	CSASEGTTNEKLFF	TGCAGCGCGTCGGAGGGCACAACTAATGAAAAACTGTTTTTT
TRBJ2-5	TRBD1	TRBV12-3/TRBV12-4	NA	CASSLDLGQVKETQYF	TGTGCCAGCAGTTTAGACCTCGGACAGGTTAAAGAGACCCAGTACTTC
TRBJ2-1	TRBD2	TRBV9	NA	CASSVDPRGGYNEQFF	TGTGCCAGCAGCGTAGACCCGCGGGGGGGCTACAATGAGCAGTTCTTC
TRBJ1-3	NA	TRBV6-2/TRBV6-3	NA	CASRFAGNTIYF	TGTGCCAGTAGGTTCGCTGGAAACACCATATATTTT
TRBJ1-1	NA	TRBV12-3/TRBV12-4	few	CASSPVQGPLNTEAFF	TGTGCCAGCTCTCCAGTACAGGGTCCTTTGAACACTGAAGCTTTCTTT